These 7 T cell receptor beta chains originate from one sample sequenced in a study of cytomegalovirus exposure and HLA in healthy donors. PCR was performed using 60 Vbeta and 13 Jbeta primers. Libraries were prepared by immunoSEQ multiplex PCR; TCRdb keeps only in-frame clonotypes and omits some of them. The top ten clones hold 5.5% to 8% of a sample with 120,000 or so clones, 60% to 85% of them seen once. The sequenced sample consisted of PBMCs. These receptors were collected from a woman aged 40 to 50 in good health and CMV-seronegative.

The chain carries TRBV5-8 and TRBJ2-1; D perhaps matches TRBD1 (6 bases). This CDR3 has 15 amino acids. Germline V lookup: CDR1 SGHTS, CDR2 YDEGEE. The V and J ends lost 4 bases and 0 bases respectively, with 11 bases between them. The CDR3 loop reads CASSRGQSSYNEQFF. Here the CDR3 DNA reads TGTGCCAGCAGCCGCGGACAGAGCTCCTACAATGAGCAGTTCTTC.

DNA for the CDR3: TGTGCCACCAGCAGAGGGGGGGGACAGGGGACATACGAGCAGTACTTC. Translation gives CATSRGGGQGTYEQYF. V is TRBV15 and J is TRBJ2-7; 10 bases map to TRBD1. This CDR3 has 16 amino acids. V shed 1 base and J 4 bases; nucleotides not matched to a gene: 7. Germline CDR1 reads LNHNV; CDR2 reads YYDKDF (reference sequence).

The rearrangement uses TRBV7-9 and TRBJ1-5; possible D gene TRBD1, 6 bases. Germline loops: CDR1 SEHNR, CDR2 FQNEAQ (reference sequence). Trimming cost V 5 bases and J 4 bases, with 12 bases left between them. This CDR3 comprises 14 residues. The CDR3 region is CASSPRGGNQPQHF. The CDR3 DNA reads as TGTGCCAGCAGCCCGAGGGGGGGTAATCAGCCCCAGCATTTT.

This clone was counted only a few times. At the DNA level, this CDR3 is encoded by other sequences in the same sample as well. The CDR3 sequence is CASSPPSGGSYNEQFF. CDR3 bases: TGTGCCAGCTCACCACCGAGCGGGGGGTCCTACAATGAGCAGTTCTTC. V usage is TRBV18 and J usage is TRBJ2-1; 9 bases are a match to TRBD2. Unmatched junction bases numbered 1, after V lost 0 bases and J lost 1 base. Germline CDR1 and CDR2: KGHSH and LQKENI. This CDR3 spans 16 amino acids.

CDR3 DNA: TGTGCCAGTACCCAGAGGGGGTTCACTGAAGCTTTCTTT. Its protein is CASTQRGFTEAFF. The rearrangement joins TRBV19 to TRBJ1-1; tentative D call: TRBD1 (6 bases). The V gene lost 7 bases and the J gene lost 4 bases, with 13 bases spanning the gap. The CDR3 totals 13 residues. Germline V gene sequence: CDR1 LNHDA, CDR2 SQIVND (reference sequence).

Concerning this clone itself: The junction shows a germline mismatch at one end, possibly a read error. The chain joins TRBV28 to TRBJ2-6; TRBD1 matches 7 bases. Germline CDR1 is MDHEN and CDR2 is SYDVKM. CDR3 length equals 16 residues. The CDR3 DNA reads as TGTGCCAGCAATCCAAATACAGGGGCCGGGGCCAACGGCCTGACTTTC. It translates to CASNPNTGAGANGLTF.

This chain uses TRBV9 with TRBJ2-5; 13 bases line up with TRBD2. CDR3 length equals 15 residues. The J segment lost 5 bases and the V segment lost 4 bases, leaving 5 bases of the junction unmatched. The germline CDR1 and CDR2 sequences are SGDLS and YYNGEE. CDR3 sequence: CASSPGLAGVETQYF. Written as DNA, the CDR3 is TGTGCCAGCAGCCCAGGACTAGCGGGAGTTGAGACCCAGTACTTC.